The 11 T cell receptor beta chains below all came from one sample that was sequenced in a study of neoadjuvant nivolumab and ipilimumab in lung cancer. Only in-frame clones appear in the TCRdb table, and some are missing; sequencing was by immunoSEQ multiplex PCR. The data contain approximately 7,700 clones, around nine tenths of them singletons. The source material was tumor tissue, sampled after neoadjuvant nivolumab, alone or with ipilimumab, at or shortly before surgery. The receptors here all came from an adult with non-small cell lung cancer. Some clones in this sample may be carry-over from other donors' samples.

The chain carries TRBV7-9 and TRBJ2-3; TRBD2 agrees at 7 bases. The CDR3 runs to 16 residues. Germline loops: CDR1 SEHNR, CDR2 FQNEAQ (reference sequence). J was trimmed by 6 bases and V by 1 base; bases with no gene match: 10. CDR3 DNA: TGTGCCAGCAGCTTAGGGTCCAGCGGGGAGACCGATACGCAGTATTTT. It codes for CASSLGSSGETDTQYF.

The rearrangement joins TRBV27 to TRBJ1-1; D is possibly TRBD1 (5 bases). The CDR3 loop spans 15 amino acids. In germline, CDR1 is MNHEY, CDR2 SMNVEV (reference sequence). The V gene lost 3 bases and the J gene lost 1 base, with 12 bases spanning the gap. This CDR3 reads CASSFITGGNTEAFF. In nucleotides, the CDR3 is TGTGCCAGCAGTTTTATTACGGGGGGGAACACTGAAGCTTTCTTT.

The V and J genes are TRBV7-9 and TRBJ1-2; 7 nucleotides agree with TRBD1. The CDR3 sequence is 12 residues long. Germline CDR1 is SEHNR and CDR2 is FQNEAQ (reference sequence). The ends lost 5 bases at V and 7 bases at J; junction bases unmatched: 4. This chain's CDR3 is CASSPGTVGYTF. In nucleotides, the CDR3 is TGTGCCAGCAGCCCCGGGACAGTTGGCTACACCTTC.

DNA of the CDR3: TGTGCCAGCAGCATCGGACAGGGGGCCAATGAGCAGTTCTTC. Its protein product is CASSIGQGANEQFF. The chain is built from TRBV7-9 and TRBJ2-1; 11 nucleotides agree with TRBD1. CDR1 and CDR2 from the germline V gene are SEHNR and FQNEAQ (reference sequence). The trim removed 5 bases at V and 6 bases at J, leaving 3 bases unmatched. CDR3 length equals 14 residues.

The chain links TRBV4-1 to TRBJ2-1; D gene unclear. Trimming removed 0 bases from V and 2 bases from J, with 8 bases in between. There are 15 residues in the CDR3. CDR1 and CDR2 from the germline V gene are MGHRA and YSYEKL. CDR3 bases: TGCGCCAGCAGCCAAGACTACCCGCCCTACAATGAGCAGTTCTTC. Protein: CASSQDYPPYNEQFF.

The V gene is TRBV5-4, the J gene TRBJ2-1; D uncertain. Germline values: CDR1 SGHNT, CDR2 YYREEE (reference sequence). With 4 bases removed from V and 6 bases from J, the gap between germline ends came to 8 bases. The CDR3 extends over 12 amino acids. CDR3 sequence (DNA): TGTGCCAGCAGCCTCGAGACCAATGAGCAGTTCTTC. This translates into CASSLETNEQFF.

In its sample, this clone was seen once. This chain links TRBV27 with TRBJ2-7, with 10 bases fitting TRBD1. Germline lookup yields CDR1 MNHEY and CDR2 SMNVEV (reference sequence). With 5 bases clipped from V and 2 bases from J, the junction kept 6 bases outside the gene matches. There are 15 residues in the CDR3. As DNA, the CDR3 is TGTGCCAGCAGTGTCACCGGGACAGGGGCCTACGAGCAGTACTTC. This encodes CASSVTGTGAYEQYF.

The chain recombines TRBV5-4 with TRBJ2-1; 10 bases fit TRBD2. Germline V gene sequence: CDR1 SGHNT, CDR2 YYREEE (reference sequence). This CDR3 comprises 15 residues. V dropped 2 bases and J dropped 7; count of bases not matched to a gene: 6. The CDR3 coding sequence is TGTGCCAGCAGCTTAAGCGGGAGGGCCGGGAATGAGCAGTTCTTC. It specifies CASSLSGRAGNEQFF.

The CDR3 protein is CASSYGREQFF. DNA for the CDR3: TGCGCCAGCAGCTACGGAAGGGAGCAGTTCTTC. The rearrangement links TRBV5-1 to TRBJ2-1; D ambiguous. V was cut by 3 bases and J by 10 bases, with 8 bases left in between. This CDR3 spans 11 amino acids. CDR1 is SGHRS, CDR2 YFSETQ, per germline.

The chain couples TRBV4-1 to TRBJ2-7, with TRBD2 matching 13 bases. Per germline, CDR1 MGHRA and CDR2 YSYEKL. With V trimmed by 0 bases and J by 3 bases, 11 bases remained unmatched. The CDR3 spans 19 residues. Here the CDR3 reads CASSQDTWTSGSLGYEQYF. CDR3 DNA sequence: TGCGCCAGCAGCCAAGATACGTGGACTAGCGGGAGTTTGGGCTACGAGCAGTACTTC.

The CDR3 reads CASSLAPAPEKLFF. CDR3 bases: TGCGCCAGCAGCTTGGCCCCCGCTCCCGAAAAACTGTTTTTT. The chain uses TRBV5-1 and TRBJ1-4; D is undetermined. In germline, CDR1 is SGHRS, CDR2 YFSETQ. Trimming shortened V by 0 bases and J by 8 bases, and 11 bases separated the two germline ends. There are 14 residues in the CDR3.